This record concerns one TCR beta chain sequence. What it recognizes is unknown. CDR1 is SGHTA and CDR2 is FQGNSA in the germline V gene. Trimming stripped 5 bases from V and 12 bases from J, with 19 bases between. This CDR3 comprises 13 residues. The data belong to a study of beta chain features in type 1 diabetes. On the study more broadly: Healthy donors and patients showed comparable age, gender and cell yields. Taken together, all samples contributed 95 million to 110 million examined sorted cells.

The study reverse transcribed the entire isolated RNA, so it sequenced expressed TCRB transcripts. Profiled with immunoSEQ multiplex PCR; TCRdb holds only in-frame clones, not every one. This table has some 160,000 clones, roughly 8% appearing once. Regarding the study as a whole: VDJ junctions sequenced from type 1 diabetes patients showed fewer insertions and more deletions. The study notes PCR might favor shorter templates equally in patients and controls. Moderate but significant shortening of TCRB CDR3s was recorded in all four CD4+ subsets from Type 1 diabetes patients.

The TCR was taken from a woman aged 18-35 years with type 1 diabetes. This chain connects TRBV7-2 to TRBJ1-2, with a weak D call TRBD1 (6 bases). The sample comprised central memory CD4+ T cells from blood. The CDR3 DNA reads as TGTGCCAGCAGCCCCCAAGGGGGTTACGTTGACACCTTC. Encoded protein: CASSPQGGYVDTF.